This record covers a single T cell receptor beta chain. This entry comes from a study of T cells in Graves' hyperthyroidism and ophthalmopathy. Germline lookup yields CDR1 MNHEY and CDR2 SVGAGI. This CDR3 has 16 amino acids. Trimming took off 0 bases at V and 2 bases at J, with 13 bases between the two ends. What was amplified from RNA transcripts were TCR beta CDR3 regions. Primed by the HTBI set, a first-round RT-PCR was run on the TCR CDR3. TCRdb reanalysed the multiplex PCR reads using MiXCR and keeps one entry per CDR3 protein. The table lists about 530,000 distinct CDR3 sequences, roughly 18% of them singletons, with around 17% in the top ten.

This TCR came from a woman between 18 and 29 years old with Graves' ophthalmopathy. Sequenced material: blood. This chain connects TRBV6-5 to TRBJ1-2; D is possibly TRBD1 (6 bases). CDR3 protein: CASSYSRAGTNYGYTF. The CDR3 DNA follows: TGTGCCAGCAGTTACTCTCGGGCAGGGACAAACTATGGCTACACCTTC.